Below, 8 T cell receptor beta chains from the same sample are listed, as sequenced in a study of blood T cell repertoires in COVID-19. The protocol was immunoSEQ multiplex PCR, while the TCRdb copy is restricted to in-frame clones and leaves out a portion. The table lists over 300,000 clones, over 70% of them singletons. The sequenced material came from peripheral blood. These receptors were collected from a woman between 50 and 59 years old with acute or convalescent COVID-19.

The chain has TRBV19 and TRBJ2-7, with 8 nucleotides matching TRBD2. V lost 9 bases, J lost 3 bases, and 16 bases stayed unmatched. Germline CDR1 and CDR2: LNHDA and SQIVND (reference sequence). This CDR3 contains 16 residues. CDR3 region: CARTLPGGIYNYEQYF. Written as DNA, the CDR3 is TGTGCCAGAACCCTTCCGGGAGGGATTTATAACTACGAGCAGTACTTC.

The chain combines TRBV29-1 with TRBJ2-3; 15 bases align to TRBD2. Looked up from germline, CDR1 is SQVTM and CDR2 is ANQGSEA. Trimming at V came to 7 bases and at J to 4 bases, leaving 3 bases not matched to a gene. The CDR3 contains 14 residues. The CDR3, as DNA: TGCAGCGCTGGACTAGCGGGAGGGTCAGATACGCAGTATTTT. Translation gives CSAGLAGGSDTQYF.

The chain uses TRBV29-1 and TRBJ1-2; no clear D gene. The germline gives CDR1 SQVTM, CDR2 ANQGSEA. V was cut by 4 bases and J by 0 bases, with 3 bases left in between. This CDR3 comprises 11 residues. CDR3 residues: CSVASNYGYTF. DNA for the CDR3: TGCAGCGTTGCTTCTAACTATGGCTACACCTTC.

J is TRBJ2-3 and V is TRBV7-2; D might be TRBD2 (6 bases). Germline CDR1 and CDR2: SGHTA and FQGNSA. This CDR3 has 14 residues. With 5 bases removed from V and 8 bases from J, the gap between germline ends came to 17 bases. As DNA, the CDR3 is TGTGCCAGCAGCCCCGGGACTGGGAGTTCTACGCAGTATTTT. This sequence encodes CASSPGTGSSTQYF.

The V call is TRBV7-2, the J call TRBJ2-6, with TRBD1 as a possible D gene (5 bases). Deletions cut 3 bases from V and 1 base from J, with 7 bases between. This CDR3 comprises 15 residues. Germline V lookup: CDR1 SGHTA, CDR2 FQGNSA. Here the CDR3 reads CASSFTGSGANVLTF. The CDR3 DNA reads TGTGCCAGCAGCTTTACAGGTTCTGGGGCCAACGTCCTGACTTTC.

J is TRBJ1-4 and V is TRBV16; TRBD1 is a possible D gene (6 bases). V was shortened by 6 bases and J by 5 bases, with 16 bases between the two germline ends. In germline, CDR1 is KGHSY, CDR2 FQNENV. The CDR3 consists of 15 residues. This CDR3 is CASSRTTGSNEKLFF. The DNA of the CDR3 is TGTGCCAGCAGTCGGACGACAGGCAGCAATGAAAAACTGTTTTTT.

In this sample, this clone turned up a few times. V is TRBV27 and J is TRBJ1-1; 7 bases line up with TRBD1. With 6 bases clipped from V and 0 bases from J, the junction kept 7 bases outside the gene matches. CDR1 and CDR2 from the germline V gene are MNHEY and SMNVEV (reference sequence). This CDR3 is built from 15 residues. The CDR3: CASRTHRGLNTEAFF. CDR3 in DNA: TGTGCCAGCAGGACGCACAGGGGATTGAACACTGAAGCTTTCTTT.

Details on this clone: Other nucleotide sequences from this sample produce the same CDR3. J is TRBJ2-7 and V is TRBV11-1; 8 nucleotides agree with TRBD1. This CDR3 comprises 12 residues. Germline assignment: CDR1 SGHAT and CDR2 FQDESV (reference sequence). V was clipped by 5 bases and J by 4 bases; unmatched bases: 1. The CDR3 DNA reads TGTGCCAGCAGCCGGGACAGGTACGAGCAGTACTTC. It encodes CASSRDRYEQYF. The full variable domain, its missing parts supplied by reference TRBV11-1 and TRBJ2-7, is EAEVAQSPRYKITEKSQAVAFWCDPISGHATLYWYRQILGQGPELLVQFQDESVVDDSQLPKDRFSAERLKGVDSTLKIQPAELGDSAMYLCASSRDRYEQYFGPGTRLTVT.